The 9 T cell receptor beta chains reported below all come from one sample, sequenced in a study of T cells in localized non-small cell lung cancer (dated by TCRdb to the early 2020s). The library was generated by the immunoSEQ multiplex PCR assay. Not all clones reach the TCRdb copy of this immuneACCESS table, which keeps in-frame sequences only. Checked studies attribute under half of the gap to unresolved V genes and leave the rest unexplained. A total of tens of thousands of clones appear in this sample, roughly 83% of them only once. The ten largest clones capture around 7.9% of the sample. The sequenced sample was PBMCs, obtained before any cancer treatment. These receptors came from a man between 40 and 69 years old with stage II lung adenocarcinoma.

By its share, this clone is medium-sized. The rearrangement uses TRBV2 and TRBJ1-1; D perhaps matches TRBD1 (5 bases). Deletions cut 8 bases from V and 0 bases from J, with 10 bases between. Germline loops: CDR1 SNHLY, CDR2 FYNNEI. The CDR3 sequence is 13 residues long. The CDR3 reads CASRVGLNTEAFF. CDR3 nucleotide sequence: TGTGCCAGCCGGGTGGGGCTGAACACTGAAGCTTTCTTT.

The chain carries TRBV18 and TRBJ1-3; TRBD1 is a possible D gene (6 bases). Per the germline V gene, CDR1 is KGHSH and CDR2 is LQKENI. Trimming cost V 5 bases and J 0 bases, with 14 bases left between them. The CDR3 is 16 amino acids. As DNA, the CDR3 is TGTGCCAGCTCAGATCTTGGACAGAGCTCTGGAAACACCATATATTTT. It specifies CASSDLGQSSGNTIYF.

The CDR3 reads CASSLARGSSKETQYF. The CDR3 DNA is TGTGCCAGCAGCTTAGCGAGGGGGAGCTCTAAAGAGACCCAGTACTTC. The chain joins TRBV7-7 to TRBJ2-5; D possibly corresponds to TRBD1 (6 bases). Germline V lookup: CDR1 SSHAT, CDR2 FNYEAQ (reference sequence). Deletions cut 0 bases from V and 3 bases from J, with 14 bases between. CDR3 length: 16 amino acids.

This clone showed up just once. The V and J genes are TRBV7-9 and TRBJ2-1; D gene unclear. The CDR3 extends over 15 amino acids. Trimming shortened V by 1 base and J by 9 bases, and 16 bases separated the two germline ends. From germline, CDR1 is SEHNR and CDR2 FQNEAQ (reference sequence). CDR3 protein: CASSLEVGLSGEQFF. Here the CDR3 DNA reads TGTGCCAGCAGCTTAGAGGTCGGGCTATCGGGTGAGCAGTTCTTC.

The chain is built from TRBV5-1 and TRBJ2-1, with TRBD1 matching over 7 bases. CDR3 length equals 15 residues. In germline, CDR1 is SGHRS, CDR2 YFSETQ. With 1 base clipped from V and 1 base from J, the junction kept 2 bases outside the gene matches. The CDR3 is CASSLMGQSYNEQFF. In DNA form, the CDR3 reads TGCGCCAGCAGCTTGATGGGACAGTCCTACAATGAGCAGTTCTTC.

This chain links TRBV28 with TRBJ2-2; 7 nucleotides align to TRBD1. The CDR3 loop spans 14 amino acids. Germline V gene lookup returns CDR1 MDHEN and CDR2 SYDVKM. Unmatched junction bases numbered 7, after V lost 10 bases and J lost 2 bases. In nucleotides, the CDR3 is TGTGCCATAACAGGGGCGATAAACACCGGGGAGCTGTTTTTT. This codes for CAITGAINTGELFF.

In DNA, the CDR3 is TGTGCCAGCAGTTTAACAGGGGGCAGCTATGGCTACACCTTC. Residues: CASSLTGGSYGYTF. The chain links TRBV27 to TRBJ1-2, with 9 bases identical to TRBD1. Unmatched junction bases numbered 2, after V lost 2 bases and J lost 4 bases. CDR1 is MNHEY, CDR2 SMNVEV, per germline (reference sequence). The CDR3 extends over 14 amino acids.

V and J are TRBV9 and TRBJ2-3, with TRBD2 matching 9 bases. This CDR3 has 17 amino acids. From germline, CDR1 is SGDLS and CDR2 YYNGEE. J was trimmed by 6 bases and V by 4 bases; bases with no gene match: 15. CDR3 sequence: CASSHSPGTSFRDTQYF. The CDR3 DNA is TGTGCCAGCAGCCATAGCCCCGGGACTAGCTTTAGGGATACGCAGTATTTT.

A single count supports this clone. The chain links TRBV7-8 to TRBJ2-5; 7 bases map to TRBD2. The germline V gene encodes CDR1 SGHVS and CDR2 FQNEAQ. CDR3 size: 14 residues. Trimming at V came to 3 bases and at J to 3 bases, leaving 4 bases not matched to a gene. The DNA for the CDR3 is TGTGCCAGCAGCTTGAGACTAGCAGAAGAGACCCAGTACTTC. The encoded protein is CASSLRLAEETQYF.